This T cell receptor beta chain was captured in a study of early T cells in non-severe SARS-CoV-2 infection. Study-wide context: Bulk RNA taken from unsorted whole blood was sequenced, leaving chains unpaired.

Individual cDNA molecules carried attached unique molecular identifiers. TCRdb called the 5' RACE reads again in MiXCR, with one record for every CDR3 protein. The sample lists some 51,000 distinct CDR3 sequences, about 15% occurring once. This clonotype was observed a single time. Its antigen is unidentified. V gave up 6 bases and J gave up 0 bases; unmatched junction bases: 4. This CDR3 has 13 residues. Germline V CDR1 and CDR2: SQVTM, ANQGSEA. The study, taken as a whole, reports: Reliance on VDJdb matching favored anti-spike CD8 responses; private and CD4 specificities were missed.

This clonotype was obtained from an adult who was a healthcare worker with PCR-confirmed SARS-CoV-2 infection or an uninfected control (not recorded which). V gene TRBV29-1 combines with J gene TRBJ2-5; 7 nucleotides line up with TRBD1. The specimen comprised whole blood, sampled at baseline. The CDR3 here is CSVAGTDQETQYF. The CDR3 coding sequence is TGCAGCGTGGCCGGGACAGACCAAGAGACCCAGTACTTC.